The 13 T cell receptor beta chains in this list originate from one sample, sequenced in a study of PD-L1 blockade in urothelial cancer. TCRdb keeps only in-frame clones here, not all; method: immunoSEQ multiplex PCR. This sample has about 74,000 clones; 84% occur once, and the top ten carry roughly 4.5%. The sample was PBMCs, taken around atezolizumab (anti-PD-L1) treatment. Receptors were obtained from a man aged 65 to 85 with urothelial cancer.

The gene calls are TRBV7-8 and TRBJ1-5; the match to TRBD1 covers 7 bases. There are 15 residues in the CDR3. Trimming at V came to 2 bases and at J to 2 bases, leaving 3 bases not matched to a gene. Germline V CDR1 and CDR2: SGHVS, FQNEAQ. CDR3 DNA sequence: TGTGCCAGCAGCTTAAGCGACAGGGGCAATCAGCCCCAGCATTTT. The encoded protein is CASSLSDRGNQPQHF.

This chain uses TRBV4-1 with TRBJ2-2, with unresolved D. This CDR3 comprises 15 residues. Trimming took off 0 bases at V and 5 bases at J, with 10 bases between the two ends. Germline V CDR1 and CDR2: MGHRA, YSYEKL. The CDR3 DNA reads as TGCGCCAGCAGCCAAGAGGAGTCCCTTACCGGGGAGCTGTTTTTT. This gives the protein CASSQEESLTGELFF.

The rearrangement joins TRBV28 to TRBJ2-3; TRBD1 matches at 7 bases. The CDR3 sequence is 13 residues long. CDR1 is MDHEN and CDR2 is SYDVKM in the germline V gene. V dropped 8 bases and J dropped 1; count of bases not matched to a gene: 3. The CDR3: CASRTGGTDTQYF. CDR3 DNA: TGTGCCAGCCGAACAGGGGGCACAGATACGCAGTATTTT.

Here the CDR3 reads CAWSVRGGTGDQPQHF. The CDR3 DNA follows: TGTGCCTGGAGTGTAAGGGGTGGTACGGGGGATCAGCCCCAGCATTTT. The chain uses TRBV30 and TRBJ1-5; tentative D call: TRBD1 (5 bases). V was cut by 0 bases and J by 5 bases, with 17 bases left in between. Germline-derived CDR1 and CDR2 are GTSNPN and SVGIG (reference sequence). This CDR3 has 16 residues.

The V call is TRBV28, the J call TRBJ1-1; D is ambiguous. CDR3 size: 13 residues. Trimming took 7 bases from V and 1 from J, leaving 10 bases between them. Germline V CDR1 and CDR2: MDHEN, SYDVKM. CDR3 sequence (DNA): TGTGCCAGCACCCCAACTAGGAACACTGAAGCTTTCTTT. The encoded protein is CASTPTRNTEAFF.

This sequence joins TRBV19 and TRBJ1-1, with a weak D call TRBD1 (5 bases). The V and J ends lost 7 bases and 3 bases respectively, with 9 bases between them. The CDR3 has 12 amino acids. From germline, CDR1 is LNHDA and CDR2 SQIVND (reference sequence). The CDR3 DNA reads TGTGCCAGTATGGCGGGGCACACTGAAGCTTTCTTT. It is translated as CASMAGHTEAFF. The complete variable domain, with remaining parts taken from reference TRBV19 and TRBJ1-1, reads DGGITQSPKYLFRKEGQNVTLSCEQNLNHDAMYWYRQDPGQGLRLIYYSQIVNDFQKGDIAEGYSVSREKKESFPLTVTSAQKNPTAFYLCASMAGHTEAFFGQGTRLTVV.

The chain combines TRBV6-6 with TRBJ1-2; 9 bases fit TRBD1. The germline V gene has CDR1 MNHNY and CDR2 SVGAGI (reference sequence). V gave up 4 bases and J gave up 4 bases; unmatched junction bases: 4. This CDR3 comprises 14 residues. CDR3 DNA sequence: TGTGCCAGCAGTTCCGGGACAGGGACCTATGGCTACACCTTC. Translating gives CASSSGTGTYGYTF.

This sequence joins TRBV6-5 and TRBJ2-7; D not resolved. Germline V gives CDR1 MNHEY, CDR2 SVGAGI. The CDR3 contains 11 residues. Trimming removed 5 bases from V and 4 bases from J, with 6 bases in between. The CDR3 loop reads CASSTAYEQYF. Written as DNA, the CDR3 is TGTGCCAGCAGTACAGCTTACGAGCAGTACTTC.

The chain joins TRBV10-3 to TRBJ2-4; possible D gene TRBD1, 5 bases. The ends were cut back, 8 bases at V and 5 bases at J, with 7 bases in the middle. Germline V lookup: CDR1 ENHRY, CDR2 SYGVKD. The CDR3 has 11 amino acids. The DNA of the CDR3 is TGTGCCATCGGGGCCGAAAACATTCAGTACTTC. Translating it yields CAIGAENIQYF.

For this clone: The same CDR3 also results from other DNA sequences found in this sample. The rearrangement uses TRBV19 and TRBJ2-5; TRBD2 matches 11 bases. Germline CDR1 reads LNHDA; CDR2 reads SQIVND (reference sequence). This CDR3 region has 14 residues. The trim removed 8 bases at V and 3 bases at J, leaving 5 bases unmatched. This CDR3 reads CASSGGLAEETQYF. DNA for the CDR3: TGTGCCAGTTCCGGGGGACTAGCGGAAGAGACCCAGTACTTC.

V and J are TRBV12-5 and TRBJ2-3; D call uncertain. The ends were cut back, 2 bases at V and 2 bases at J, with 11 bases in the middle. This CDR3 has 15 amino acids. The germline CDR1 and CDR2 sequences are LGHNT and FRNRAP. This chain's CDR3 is CASGLSSAYTDTQYF. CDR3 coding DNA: TGTGCTAGTGGTTTGTCCAGCGCCTACACAGATACGCAGTATTTT.

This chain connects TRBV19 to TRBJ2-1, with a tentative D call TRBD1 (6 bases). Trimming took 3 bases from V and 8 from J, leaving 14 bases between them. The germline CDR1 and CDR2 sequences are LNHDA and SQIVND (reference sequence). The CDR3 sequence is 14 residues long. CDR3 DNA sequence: TGTGCCAGTAGTATGACAGGCCCTGTGGATGAGCAGTTCTTC. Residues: CASSMTGPVDEQFF. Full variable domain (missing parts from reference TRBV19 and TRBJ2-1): DGGITQSPKYLFRKEGQNVTLSCEQNLNHDAMYWYRQDPGQGLRLIYYSQIVNDFQKGDIAEGYSVSREKKESFPLTVTSAQKNPTAFYLCASSMTGPVDEQFFGPGTRLTVL.

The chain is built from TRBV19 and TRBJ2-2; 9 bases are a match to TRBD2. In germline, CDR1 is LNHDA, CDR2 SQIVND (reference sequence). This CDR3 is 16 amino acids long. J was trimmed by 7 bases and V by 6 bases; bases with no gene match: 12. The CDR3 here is CASSPRPAGGGGELFF. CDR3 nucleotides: TGTGCCAGTAGCCCCCGTCCAGCGGGAGGCGGCGGGGAGCTGTTTTTT.